The 20 T cell receptor beta chains listed next were all sequenced from one sample in a study of Graves' ophthalmopathy and Graves' hyperthyroidism. RNA transcripts provided the template for amplifying TCR beta CDR3 regions. In the first round, RT-PCR was carried out with HTBI primers, and a multiplex PCR formed the second round. Each CDR3 protein is one row after TCRdb ran MiXCR on the multiplex PCR reads. The sample records about 400,000 distinct CDR3 sequences, 15% to 20% being singletons. Source material: peripheral blood. The receptor source for this set is a young woman with Graves' ophthalmopathy.

Ten or more counts support this clonotype. The chain recombines TRBV6-2 or TRBV6-3 with TRBJ2-7; no clear D. CDR1 MNHEY and CDR2 SVGEGT come from the germline V gene. This CDR3 comprises 13 residues. V was trimmed by 6 bases and J by 6 bases, leaving 15 bases between them. In nucleotides, the CDR3 is TGTGCCAGCAGCCGACCTTCGGGTTCCGAGCAGTACTTC. Its translation is CASSRPSGSEQYF.

This clonotype was counted ten times or more. This chain uses TRBV6-5 with TRBJ1-1; D perhaps matches TRBD1 (6 bases). There are 15 residues in the CDR3. V was trimmed by 8 bases and J by 4 bases, leaving 20 bases between them. The germline V gene has CDR1 MNHEY and CDR2 SVGAGI. The CDR3 nucleotides are TGTGCCAGCGGGGGGTTAGGGACAAGTATCACTGAAGCTTTCTTT. Translated: CASGGLGTSITEAFF.

This clonotype has a count of ten or more. The chain recombines TRBV2 with TRBJ1-1; D call uncertain. CDR1 is SNHLY, CDR2 FYNNEI, per germline. The CDR3 has 15 residues. V was clipped by 0 bases and J by 3 bases, with 11 bases between them. The CDR3 bases are TGTGCCAGCAGTGAAGCGCGGACTTTTTACACTGAAGCTTTCTTT. Translation gives CASSEARTFYTEAFF.

In its sample, this clonotype was seen many times. This chain joins TRBV29-1 and TRBJ2-5, with 7 bases fitting TRBD1. V was clipped by 4 bases and J by 0 bases; unmatched bases: 14. CDR3 size: 17 residues. Germline loops: CDR1 SQVTM, CDR2 ANQGSEA. The CDR3 DNA is TGCAGCGTTGGGTCGACAGGGTCGTGGAGGTACCAAGAGACCCAGTACTTC. As protein: CSVGSTGSWRYQETQYF.

This clonotype was recorded many times. This chain links TRBV18 with TRBJ1-5; 7 nucleotides match TRBD1. This CDR3 has 15 amino acids. With 4 bases clipped from V and 2 bases from J, the junction kept 5 bases outside the gene matches. The germline CDR1 and CDR2 sequences are KGHSH and LQKENI. The CDR3 region has the DNA TGTGCCAGCTCACGCAGGGACAGCCGCAATCAGCCCCAGCATTTT. This gives the protein CASSRRDSRNQPQHF.

This clonotype showed up many times. The chain has TRBV29-1 and TRBJ1-1; 10 bases line up with TRBD1. This CDR3 has 13 residues. The J segment lost 7 bases and the V segment lost 3 bases, leaving 5 bases of the junction unmatched. Germline-derived CDR1 and CDR2 are SQVTM and ANQGSEA. The CDR3 loop reads CSVDGQGGGEAFF. As DNA, the CDR3 is TGCAGCGTTGACGGACAGGGGGGGGGTGAAGCTTTCTTT. Full variable domain (outside the CDR3, taken from reference TRBV29-1 and TRBJ1-1): SAVISQKPSRDICQRGTSLTIQCQVDSQVTMMFWYRQQPGQSLTLIATANQGSEATYESGFVIDKFPISRPNLTFSTLTVSNMSPEDSSIYLCSVDGQGGGEAFFGQGTRLTVV.

This clonotype was seen at least ten times. This chain connects TRBV5-4 to TRBJ1-1, with a possible D match to TRBD1 (5 bases). The CDR3 runs to 16 residues. Per the germline V gene, CDR1 is SGHNT and CDR2 is YYREEE (reference sequence). With 8 bases removed from V and 0 bases from J, the gap between germline ends came to 20 bases. The chain's CDR3 is CASTQGGNFMNTEAFF. In DNA, the CDR3 is TGTGCCAGTACCCAGGGCGGGAATTTTATGAACACTGAAGCTTTCTTT.

This clonotype was recorded at least ten times. The CDR3 nucleotides read TGTGCCAGCAGTTTAAGAGGGGGGGCGCAGCCCCAGCATTTT. This gives the protein CASSLRGGAQPQHF. This sequence joins TRBV27 and TRBJ1-5; TRBD1 might be the D (6 bases). This CDR3 is 14 amino acids long. With 2 bases removed from V and 7 bases from J, the gap between germline ends came to 12 bases. In germline, CDR1 is MNHEY, CDR2 SMNVEV (reference sequence).

This clonotype was found many times. The chain carries TRBV4-2 and TRBJ1-5, with TRBD1 matching 7 bases. The ends lost 2 bases at V and 0 bases at J; junction bases unmatched: 4. The germline CDR1 and CDR2 sequences are LGHNA and YNFKEQ. There are 16 residues in the CDR3. The CDR3 region has the DNA TGTGCCAGCAGCCAACTAACAGGGGATAGCAATCAGCCCCAGCATTTT. Translation gives CASSQLTGDSNQPQHF.

This clonotype was seen repeatedly, ten times or more. This rearrangement joins TRBV3-1 to TRBJ1-6; 8 positions agree with TRBD1. Germline V gives CDR1 LGHDT, CDR2 YNNKEL (reference sequence). This CDR3 has 15 residues. V was clipped by 1 base and J by 4 bases; unmatched bases: 0. CDR3 loop: CASSQGTGYNSPLHF. In DNA, the CDR3 is TGTGCCAGCAGCCAAGGGACAGGGTATAATTCACCCCTCCACTTT.

This clonotype appeared many times. The V call is TRBV10-3, the J call TRBJ1-5; D is undetermined. CDR1 is ENHRY and CDR2 is SYGVKD in the germline V gene. The CDR3 totals 14 residues. Trimming cost V 4 bases and J 0 bases, with 7 bases left between them. The CDR3, as DNA: TGTGCCATCAGTGCTGAGATTAGCAATCAGCCCCAGCATTTT. It specifies CAISAEISNQPQHF.

This clonotype was found many times. The V and J genes are TRBV7-3 and TRBJ2-3, with TRBD2 identical over 9 bases. CDR1 is SGHTA, CDR2 FQGTGA, per germline. The CDR3 runs 14 residues. The V gene end was trimmed by 3 bases and the J gene end by 6 bases; junction bases not matched to a gene: 4. The CDR3 loop is CASSLGTSSDTQYF. As DNA, the CDR3 is TGTGCCAGCAGCTTGGGGACTAGCTCCGATACGCAGTATTTT.

In this sample, this clonotype turned up many times. This rearrangement joins TRBV5-1 to TRBJ2-7; tentative D call: TRBD2 (6 bases). V dropped 2 bases and J dropped 1 base, with 16 bases sitting between them. CDR3 size: 16 residues. Germline V CDR1 and CDR2: SGHRS, YFSETQ. CDR3 loop: CASSFRRTGDSYEQYF. The DNA of the CDR3 is TGCGCCAGCAGCTTCCGAAGGACGGGAGATTCCTACGAGCAGTACTTC.

There are many counts of this clonotype. The chain joins TRBV10-3 to TRBJ1-1; D is ambiguous. The V gene's germline CDR1 is ENHRY and CDR2 SYGVKD. Between the trimmed V and J ends, which lost 6 bases and 1 base, there was a span of 9 bases. The CDR3 runs to 13 residues. The CDR3 loop is CAISPDRNTEAFF. CDR3 bases: TGTGCCATCAGCCCGGACCGGAACACTGAAGCTTTCTTT.

This clonotype was picked up many times. V and J are TRBV4-2 and TRBJ2-5; D is uncertain. This CDR3 is 15 amino acids long. Germline V lookup: CDR1 LGHNA, CDR2 YNFKEQ. The V and J ends lost 0 bases and 4 bases respectively, with 12 bases between them. In nucleotides, the CDR3 is TGTGCCAGCAGCCAAGAGAGGTCCATCTCAGAGACCCAGTACTTC. Amino acid sequence: CASSQERSISETQYF.

This clonotype was counted ten times or more. The V call is TRBV2, the J call TRBJ2-2; D is uncertain. V lost 6 bases and J lost 3, with 11 bases in between. There are 14 residues in the CDR3. The V gene's germline CDR1 is SNHLY and CDR2 FYNNEI. CDR3 amino acids: CASSEDRHTGELFF. CDR3 nucleotide sequence: TGTGCCAGCAGCGAGGACCGGCACACCGGGGAGCTGTTTTTT.

The chain couples TRBV5-1 to TRBJ2-7; D is perhaps TRBD1 (5 bases). The germline V and J ends were trimmed by 5 bases and 2 bases, with 17 bases remaining between them. This CDR3 is 15 amino acids long. Per germline, CDR1 SGHRS and CDR2 YFSETQ. CDR3 in amino acids: CASSPRTPVTYEQYF. CDR3 sequence (DNA): TGCGCCAGCAGTCCGAGGACACCCGTAACCTACGAGCAGTACTTC.

This clonotype was seen many times. The V call is TRBV27, the J call TRBJ2-2, with D possibly being TRBD2 (5 bases). Trimming stripped 8 bases from V and 3 bases from J, with 13 bases between. Germline V gene data show CDR1 as MNHEY and CDR2 as SMNVEV (reference sequence). The CDR3 is 14 residues long. The CDR3 sequence is CASQLDPYTGELFF. CDR3 bases: TGTGCCAGCCAACTAGACCCATACACCGGGGAGCTGTTTTTT.

This clonotype was counted many times. This chain links TRBV4-1 with TRBJ2-7; no reliable D call. The V gene's germline CDR1 is MGHRA and CDR2 YSYEKL. V dropped 1 base and J dropped 7 bases, with 14 bases sitting between them. This CDR3 spans 14 amino acids. The CDR3 sequence is CASSQGPRALEQYF. CDR3 DNA sequence: TGCGCCAGCAGCCAAGGGCCCCGGGCATTGGAGCAGTACTTC.

This clonotype has ten or more counts. The V call is TRBV24-1, the J call TRBJ1-5; maybe TRBD1 (5 bases). This CDR3 spans 14 amino acids. Germline values: CDR1 KGHDR, CDR2 SFDVKD. Trimming removed 5 bases from V and 7 bases from J, with 14 bases in between. For the CDR3, the DNA is TGTGCCACCAGTGCCGGGACCGATACGCAGCCCCAGCATTTT. Translating it yields CATSAGTDTQPQHF.